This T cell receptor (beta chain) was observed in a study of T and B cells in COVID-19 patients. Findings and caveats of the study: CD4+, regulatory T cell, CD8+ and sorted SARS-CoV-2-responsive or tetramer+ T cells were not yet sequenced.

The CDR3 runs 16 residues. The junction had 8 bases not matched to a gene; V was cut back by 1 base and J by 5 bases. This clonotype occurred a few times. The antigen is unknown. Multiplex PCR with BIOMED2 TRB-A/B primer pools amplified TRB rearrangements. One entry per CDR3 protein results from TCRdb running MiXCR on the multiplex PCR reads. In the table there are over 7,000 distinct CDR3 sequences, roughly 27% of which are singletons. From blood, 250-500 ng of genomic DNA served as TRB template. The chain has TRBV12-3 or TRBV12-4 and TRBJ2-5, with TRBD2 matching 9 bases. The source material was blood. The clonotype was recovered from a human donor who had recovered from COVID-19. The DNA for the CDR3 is TGTGCCAGCAGTTTAGATACCCTAGCGGGGAAGGAGACCCAGTACTTC. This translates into CASSLDTLAGKETQYF.